The entry below gives a single TCR beta chain sequence along with its context. Its antigen is not known. The data derive from a study of shared clonotypes between healthy human individuals. Here immunoSEQ multiplex PCR was the method, and the copy in TCRdb shows in-frame clones only, minus some. This sample has about 2.4 million clones, with more than 80% found just once. The germline V gene encodes CDR1 MNHEY and CDR2 SMNVEV (reference sequence). The CDR3 extends over 15 amino acids. Trimming removed 3 bases from V and 5 bases from J, with 16 bases in between. General study findings and limits: Among non-shared clonotypes, generation probabilities were lower than among those shared by all four donors. Naive CD4 clonotypes were shared across several donors at roughly 5.5%.

The V gene is TRBV27, the J gene TRBJ1-2, with a weak D call TRBD1 (5 bases). Sequences were obtained from naive CD4+ T cells sorted from blood. The subset here: CD45RA+ positively selected. The clonotype was recovered from a man between 18 and 29 years old in good health. The CDR3 sequence is CASSFGGLGKYGYTF. DNA of the CDR3: TGTGCCAGCAGTTTCGGGGGACTCGGAAAGTATGGCTACACCTTC.